These T cell receptor beta chains were read from a single sample in a study of shared clonotypes between healthy human individuals. Libraries were prepared by immunoSEQ multiplex PCR; TCRdb keeps only in-frame clonotypes and omits some of them. The sample contains millions of clones, 85% to 95% of which appear only once. Material for sequencing was naive CD4+ T cells sorted from blood. These receptors came from a man aged 18 to 30 in good health. CDR3s include the opening cysteine and the closing phenylalanine or tryptophan. D genes are given only for firm matches. The listing skips clone size in some rows; elsewhere it reads once, few, many or a size class.

J: TRBJ1-2
V: TRBV10-3
size: NA
D: NA
DNA: TGTGCCATCAGTGAAGCGGGAATTAACTATGGCTACACCTTC
CDR3: CAISEAGINYGYTF

J: TRBJ1-6
V: TRBV30
size: NA
D: NA
DNA: TGTGCCTGGACGGGAACGGGGGGGAGTCGTTCACCCCTCCACTTT
CDR3: CAWTGTGGSRSPLHF

J: TRBJ2-7
V: TRBV7-9
size: NA
D: TRBD2
DNA: TGTGCCAGCAGCGCGGTGGGGGGGAGTAACCACGAGCAGTACTTC
CDR3: CASSAVGGSNHEQYF

J: TRBJ2-5
V: TRBV4-1
size: NA
D: NA
DNA: TGCGCCAGCAGCCAAAGGAATTGGGAAGACTTCGAAGAGACCCAGTACTTC
CDR3: CASSQRNWEDFEETQYF

J: TRBJ2-1
V: TRBV5-1
size: NA
D: TRBD1
DNA: TGCGCCAGCAGCACGGGGACAGGGAAAGCTGAGCAGTTCTTC
CDR3: CASSTGTGKAEQFF

J: TRBJ2-3
V: TRBV11-2
size: NA
D: NA
DNA: TGTGCCAGCAGCTTAAGGGCGGCCCTCGGCGCAGATACGCAGTATTTT
CDR3: CASSLRAALGADTQYF

J: TRBJ2-5
V: TRBV18
size: NA
D: NA
DNA: TGTGCCAGCTCACTCGGGGTTATGGAGACCCAGTACTTC
CDR3: CASSLGVMETQYF

J: TRBJ2-7
V: TRBV15
size: NA
D: TRBD1
DNA: TGTGCCACCAGCAGATCCTCCCAGGGGGCAAGCTCCTACGAGCAGTACTTC
CDR3: CATSRSSQGASSYEQYF

J: TRBJ1-3
V: TRBV6-6
size: NA
D: TRBD1
DNA: TGTGCCAGCAGGCGGGACAGAAGCTCTGGAAACACCATATATTTT
CDR3: CASRRDRSSGNTIYF

J: TRBJ2-5
V: TRBV9
size: NA
D: TRBD2
DNA: TGTGCCAGCAGCGCATCCCCCCTAGCGGGACGGCAAGAGACCCAGTACTTC
CDR3: CASSASPLAGRQETQYF

J: TRBJ1-4
V: TRBV6-5
size: NA
D: NA
DNA: TGTGCCAGCAAATCCGGAGCAACTAATGAAAAACTGTTTTTT
CDR3: CASKSGATNEKLFF

J: TRBJ1-1
V: TRBV30
size: NA
D: NA
DNA: TGTGCCTGGAGTGGGCTCCGACTCGTCCCTGAAGCTTTCTTT
CDR3: CAWSGLRLVPEAFF

J: TRBJ1-1
V: TRBV10-1
size: once
D: TRBD1
DNA: TGCGCCAGCAGTGAGGGCGGCAGGGGGGCCACTGAAGCTTTCTTT
CDR3: CASSEGGRGATEAFF

J: TRBJ1-5
V: TRBV18
size: NA
D: TRBD1
DNA: TGTGCCAGCTCACCGGACAGGGGGCTGAGTCAGCCCCAGCATTTT
CDR3: CASSPDRGLSQPQHF

J: TRBJ1-1
V: TRBV5-1
size: NA
D: NA
DNA: TGCGCCAGCAGCTTTATTTCGGGTACTGAAGCTTTCTTT
CDR3: CASSFISGTEAFF

J: TRBJ2-7
V: TRBV19
size: NA
D: TRBD1
DNA: TGTGCCAGTAGTTATCGACAGGGTTACGAGCAGTACTTC
CDR3: CASSYRQGYEQYF

J: TRBJ2-7
V: TRBV30
size: NA
D: TRBD2
DNA: TGTGCCTGGGCTAGCGGGGGGGTGCAGTACTTC
CDR3: CAWASGGVQYF

J: TRBJ2-2
V: TRBV18
size: NA
D: TRBD1
DNA: TGTGCCAGCTCACCAACCCTCTTGACAGGGAAGGACACCGGGGAGCTGTTTTTT
CDR3: CASSPTLLTGKDTGELFF

J: TRBJ2-3
V: TRBV29-1
size: NA
D: NA
DNA: TGCAGCGTTGTACGGGGGCCAGATACGCAGTATTTT
CDR3: CSVVRGPDTQYF

J: TRBJ2-5
V: TRBV21-1
size: NA
D: NA
DNA: TGTGCCAGCCCCGACGAGGTGGGTTGGAGGGAAGAGACCCAGTACTTC
CDR3: CASPDEVGWREETQYF

J: TRBJ2-5
V: TRBV7-2
size: NA
D: TRBD2
DNA: TGTGCCAGCAGCCCTGAGGTAGCGGGGGTCCGGTACTTC
CDR3: CASSPEVAGVRYF

J: TRBJ1-2
V: TRBV6-5
size: NA
D: NA
DNA: TGTGCCAGCAGTTCCCGAGGGACGGGGAACTATGGCTACACCTTC
CDR3: CASSSRGTGNYGYTF

J: TRBJ1-5
V: TRBV2
size: NA
D: NA
DNA: TGTGCCAGCAGCCGGGACCTTGCTGGGCCCCAGCATTTT
CDR3: CASSRDLAGPQHF

J: TRBJ1-5
V: TRBV19
size: NA
D: NA
DNA: TGTGCCAGTAGTACCGATGACAGGTCATATAGCAATCAGCCCCAGCATTTT
CDR3: CASSTDDRSYSNQPQHF

J: TRBJ1-5
V: TRBV27
size: NA
D: NA
DNA: TGTGCCAGCAGGTCCGGGGGGACCACGCATTTT
CDR3: CASRSGGTTHF

J: TRBJ2-7
V: TRBV5-1
size: NA
D: TRBD2
DNA: TGCGCCAGCAGCCCTACTAGCGGGGGGCACGAGCAGTACTTC
CDR3: CASSPTSGGHEQYF

J: TRBJ2-5
V: TRBV12-5
size: NA
D: NA
DNA: TGTGCTAGTGGTTTGGTACGGGGGACCCAGTACTTC
CDR3: CASGLVRGTQYF